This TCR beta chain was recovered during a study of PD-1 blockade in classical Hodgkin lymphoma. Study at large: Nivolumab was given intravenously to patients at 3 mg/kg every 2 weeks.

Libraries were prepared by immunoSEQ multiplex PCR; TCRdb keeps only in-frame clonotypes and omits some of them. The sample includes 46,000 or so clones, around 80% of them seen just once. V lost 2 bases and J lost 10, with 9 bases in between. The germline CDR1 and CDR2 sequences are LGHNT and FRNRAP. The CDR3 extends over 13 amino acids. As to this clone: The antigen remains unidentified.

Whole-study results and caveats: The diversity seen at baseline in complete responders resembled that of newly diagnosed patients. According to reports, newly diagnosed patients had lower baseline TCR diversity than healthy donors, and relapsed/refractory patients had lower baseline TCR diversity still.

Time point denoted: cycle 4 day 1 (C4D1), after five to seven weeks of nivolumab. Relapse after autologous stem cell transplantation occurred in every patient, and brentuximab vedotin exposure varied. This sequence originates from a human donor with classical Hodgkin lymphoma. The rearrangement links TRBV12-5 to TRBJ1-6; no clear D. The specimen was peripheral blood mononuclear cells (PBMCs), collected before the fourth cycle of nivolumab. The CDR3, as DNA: TGTGCTAGTGGTTTGTTCGCCCAATCACCCCTCCACTTT. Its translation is CASGLFAQSPLHF.